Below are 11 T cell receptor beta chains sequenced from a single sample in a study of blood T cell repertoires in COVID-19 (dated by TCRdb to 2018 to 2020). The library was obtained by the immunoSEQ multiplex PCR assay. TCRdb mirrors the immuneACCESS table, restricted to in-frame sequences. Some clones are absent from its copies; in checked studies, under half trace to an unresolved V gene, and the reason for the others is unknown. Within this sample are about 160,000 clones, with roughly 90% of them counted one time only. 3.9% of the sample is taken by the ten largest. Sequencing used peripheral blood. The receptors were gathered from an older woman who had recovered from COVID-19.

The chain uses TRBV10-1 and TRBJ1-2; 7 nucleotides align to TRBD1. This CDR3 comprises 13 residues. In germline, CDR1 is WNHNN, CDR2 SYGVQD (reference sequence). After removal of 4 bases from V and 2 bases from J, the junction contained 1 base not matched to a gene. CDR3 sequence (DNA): TGCGCCAGCAGTGTGGGACAGAACTATGGCTACACCTTC. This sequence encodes CASSVGQNYGYTF.

As DNA, the CDR3 is TGTGCCAGCAGCCCCCCGGCAGGGAGGGGCTATGGCTACACCTTC. Its protein is CASSPPAGRGYGYTF. This chain uses TRBV28 with TRBJ1-2, with a weak D call TRBD1 (5 bases). CDR3 length: 15 residues. From germline, CDR1 is MDHEN and CDR2 SYDVKM. V shed 6 bases and J shed 4 bases, with 18 bases lying between them.

Written as DNA, the CDR3 is TGTGCCAGCAGTTACTCGTTTGTAAATGGCTACACCTTC. As protein: CASSYSFVNGYTF. The chain has TRBV6-2 or TRBV6-3 and TRBJ1-2; D uncertain. The CDR3 totals 13 residues. CDR1 and CDR2 from the germline V gene are MNHEY and SVGEGT. Trimming pared 0 bases from V and 6 bases from J, leaving 8 bases between.

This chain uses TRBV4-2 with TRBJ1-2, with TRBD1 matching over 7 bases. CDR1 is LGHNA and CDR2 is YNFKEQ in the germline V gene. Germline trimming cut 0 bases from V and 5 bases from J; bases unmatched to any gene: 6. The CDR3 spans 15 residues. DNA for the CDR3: TGTGCCAGCAGCCAAGATCGGGCAGGGGGGTATGGCTACACCTTC. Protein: CASSQDRAGGYGYTF.

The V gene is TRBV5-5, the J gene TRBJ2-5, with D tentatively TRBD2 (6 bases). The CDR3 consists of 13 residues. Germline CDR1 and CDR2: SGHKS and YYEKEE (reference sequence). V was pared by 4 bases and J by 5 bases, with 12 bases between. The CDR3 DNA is TGTGCCAGCAGCCGTGGAGGGTTGGAGACCCAGTACTTC. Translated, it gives CASSRGGLETQYF.

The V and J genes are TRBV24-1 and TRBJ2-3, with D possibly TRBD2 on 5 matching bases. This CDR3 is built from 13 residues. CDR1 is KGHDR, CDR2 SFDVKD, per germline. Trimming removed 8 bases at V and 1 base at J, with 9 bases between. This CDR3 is CATTKRGTDTQYF. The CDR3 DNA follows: TGTGCCACCACCAAGAGGGGCACAGATACGCAGTATTTT.

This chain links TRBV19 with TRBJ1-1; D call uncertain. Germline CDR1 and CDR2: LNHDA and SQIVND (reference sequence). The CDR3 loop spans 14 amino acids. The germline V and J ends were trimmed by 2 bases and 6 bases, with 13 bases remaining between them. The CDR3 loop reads CASSINEGGAEAFF. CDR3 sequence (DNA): TGTGCCAGTAGTATAAACGAGGGTGGGGCTGAAGCTTTCTTT.

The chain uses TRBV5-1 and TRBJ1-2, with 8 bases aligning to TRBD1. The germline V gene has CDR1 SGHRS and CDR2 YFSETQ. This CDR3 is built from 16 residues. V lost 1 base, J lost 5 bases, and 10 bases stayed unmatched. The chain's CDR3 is CASSLRTGRGEYGYTF. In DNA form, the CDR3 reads TGCGCCAGCAGCTTGCGGACAGGGCGGGGAGAGTATGGCTACACCTTC.

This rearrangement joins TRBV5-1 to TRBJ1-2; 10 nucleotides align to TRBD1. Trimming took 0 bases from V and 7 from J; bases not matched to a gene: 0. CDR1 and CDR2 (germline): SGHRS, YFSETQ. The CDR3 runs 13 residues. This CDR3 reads CASSLGTGGGYTF. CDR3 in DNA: TGCGCCAGCAGCTTGGGGACAGGGGGTGGCTACACCTTC.

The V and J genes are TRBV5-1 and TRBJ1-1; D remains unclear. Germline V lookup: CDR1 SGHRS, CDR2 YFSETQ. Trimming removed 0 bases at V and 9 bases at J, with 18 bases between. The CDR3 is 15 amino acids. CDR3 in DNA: TGCGCCAGCAGCTTGGGCTTTAATTCGAGGGTTCAAGCTTTCTTT. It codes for CASSLGFNSRVQAFF.

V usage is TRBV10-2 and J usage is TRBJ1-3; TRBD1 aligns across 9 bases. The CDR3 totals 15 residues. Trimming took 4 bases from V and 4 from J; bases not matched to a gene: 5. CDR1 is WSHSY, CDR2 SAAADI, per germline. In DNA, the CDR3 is TGCGCCAGCAGTGGGACAGGGGTCCCCGGAAACACCATATATTTT. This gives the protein CASSGTGVPGNTIYF.